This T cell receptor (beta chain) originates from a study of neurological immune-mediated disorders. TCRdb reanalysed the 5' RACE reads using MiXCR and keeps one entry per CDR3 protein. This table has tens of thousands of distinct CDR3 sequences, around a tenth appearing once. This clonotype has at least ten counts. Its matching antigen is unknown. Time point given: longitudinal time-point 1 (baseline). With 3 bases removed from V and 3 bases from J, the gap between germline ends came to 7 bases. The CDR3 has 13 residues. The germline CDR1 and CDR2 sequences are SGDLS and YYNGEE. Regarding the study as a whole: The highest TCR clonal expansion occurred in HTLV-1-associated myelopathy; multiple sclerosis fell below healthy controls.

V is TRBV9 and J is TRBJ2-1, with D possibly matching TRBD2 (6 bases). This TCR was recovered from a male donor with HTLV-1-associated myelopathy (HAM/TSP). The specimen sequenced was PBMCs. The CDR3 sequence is CASSAGDYNEQFF. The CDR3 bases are TGTGCCAGCAGCGCGGGGGACTACAATGAGCAGTTCTTC.